The 14 T cell receptor beta chains below were found in one sample sequenced in a study of vaccination effects on CD4 cells after COVID-19. Their cognate antigens are unknown. At the end of around eleven days of culture, CD4+ T cells were isolated. The individual was infected with SARS-CoV-2 between March and December 2020, as confirmed by PCR. Participants got two doses of BNT162b2 or mRNA-1273 vaccine. Method: immunoSEQ multiplex PCR; TCRdb's copy keeps in-frame clones and lacks some. In the table there are about 34,000 clones, around 74% of which are singletons. The starting material was CD4+ T cells from PBMCs cultured without peptide, obtained after COVID-19 vaccination. Source of these receptors: a human donor who had a prior SARS-CoV-2 infection.

This chain joins TRBV19 and TRBJ1-6; 8 bases line up with TRBD1. This CDR3 has 14 residues. The junction had 5 bases not matched to a gene; V was cut back by 4 bases and J by 9 bases. CDR1 and CDR2 from the germline V gene are LNHDA and SQIVND (reference sequence). CDR3 loop: CASSRPGGGSPLHF. The CDR3 DNA reads as TGTGCCAGTAGTAGACCAGGGGGCGGTTCACCCCTCCACTTT. Based on the CDR3 plus reference TRBV19 and TRBJ1-6, the full variable domain is DGGITQSPKYLFRKEGQNVTLSCEQNLNHDAMYWYRQDPGQGLRLIYYSQIVNDFQKGDIAEGYSVSREKKESFPLTVTSAQKNPTAFYLCASSRPGGGSPLHFGNGTRLTVT.

This chain uses TRBV11-3 with TRBJ2-3; 11 bases fit TRBD2. The length of the CDR3 is 18 residues. J lost 0 bases, V lost 6 bases, and 11 bases had no gene match. The germline V gene has CDR1 SGHNT and CDR2 YENEEA. This chain's CDR3 is CASRSGLAEEKSTDTQYF. CDR3 bases: TGTGCCAGCAGATCGGGACTAGCGGAAGAAAAAAGCACAGATACGCAGTATTTT. Based on the CDR3 plus reference TRBV11-3 and TRBJ2-3, the full variable domain is EAGVVQSPRYKIIEKKQPVAFWCNPISGHNTLYWYLQNLGQGPELLIRYENEEAVDDSQLPKDRFSAERLKGVDSTLKIQPAELGDSAVYLCASRSGLAEEKSTDTQYFGPGTRLTVL.

The rearrangement uses TRBV6-5 and TRBJ2-1, with D perhaps given as TRBD1 or TRBD2 (6 bases each). Per germline, CDR1 MNHEY and CDR2 SVGAGI. Trimming cost V 0 bases and J 9 bases, with 15 bases left between them. There are 15 residues in the CDR3. CDR3 bases: TGTGCCAGCAGTTACTCTGGGACCACGGGGGCTGAGCAGTTCTTC. Translation gives CASSYSGTTGAEQFF.

The V gene is TRBV5-1, the J gene TRBJ1-1; D is ambiguous. With 0 bases removed from V and 9 bases from J, the gap between germline ends came to 12 bases. This CDR3 comprises 13 residues. Germline CDR1 reads SGHRS; CDR2 reads YFSETQ. CDR3 bases: TGCGCCAGCAGCTTGGGTGGCAGCCTCCAAGCTTTCTTT. Translated: CASSLGGSLQAFF.

This chain connects TRBV28 to TRBJ1-3; maybe TRBD1 (5 bases). The CDR3 is 16 residues long. Deletions cut 1 base from V and 4 bases from J, with 14 bases between. The germline V gene encodes CDR1 MDHEN and CDR2 SYDVKM. CDR3 sequence (DNA): TGTGCCAGCAGTTTATTGGGGACTTTAACCGGAAACACCATATATTTT. Translation gives CASSLLGTLTGNTIYF. The full variable domain, its missing parts supplied by reference TRBV28 and TRBJ1-3, is DVKVTQSSRYLVKRTGEKVFLECVQDMDHENMFWYRQDPGLGLRLIYFSYDVKMKEKGDIPEGYSVSREKKERFSLILESASTNQTSMYLCASSLLGTLTGNTIYFGEGSWLTVV.

This clone has a handful of counts. The chain combines TRBV3-1 (or the pseudogene TRBV3-2) with TRBJ1-6; D unresolved. CDR3 length: 12 residues. Looked up from germline, CDR1 is LGHDT and CDR2 is YNNKEL (reference sequence). V was cut by 1 base and J by 10 bases, with 5 bases left in between. The CDR3 sequence: CASSQGGSPLHF. The CDR3, as DNA: TGTGCCAGCAGCCAAGGGGGATCACCCCTCCACTTT.

The gene calls are TRBV4-3 and TRBJ1-2; no reliable D call. The CDR3 extends over 15 amino acids. The V gene's germline CDR1 is LGHNA and CDR2 YSLEER. V gave up 0 bases and J gave up 2 bases, with 10 bases separating them. The CDR3: CASSQEPASNYGYTF. As DNA, the CDR3 is TGCGCCAGCAGCCAAGAACCAGCTTCCAACTATGGCTACACCTTC.

The genes are TRBV6-5 and TRBJ1-1; 8 nucleotides align to TRBD1. The CDR3 is 14 amino acids. CDR1 is MNHEY, CDR2 SVGAGI, per germline. The V segment lost 5 bases and the J segment 6 bases; nucleotides outside the gene matches: 8. For the CDR3, the DNA is TGTGCCAGCAGTACAGGGGGGGGGAGGCCTGAAGCTTTCTTT. It is translated as CASSTGGGRPEAFF.

A few counts support this clone. The CDR3 protein is CASSIGGSRTYEQYF. CDR3 sequence (DNA): TGTGCCAGTAGTATAGGGGGGTCCCGTACCTACGAGCAGTACTTC. The rearrangement uses TRBV19 and TRBJ2-7; D may be TRBD1 or TRBD2 (5 bases each). In germline, CDR1 is LNHDA, CDR2 SQIVND (reference sequence). Trimming pared 1 base from V and 2 bases from J, leaving 12 bases between. The CDR3 length is 15 residues.

V and J are TRBV2 and TRBJ1-4; tentative D call: TRBD1 (5 bases). V lost 7 bases and J lost 5, with 11 bases in between. Looked up from germline, CDR1 is SNHLY and CDR2 is FYNNEI. The CDR3 sequence is 13 residues long. The CDR3 sequence: CASKGSANEKLFF. CDR3 DNA sequence: TGTGCCAGCAAGGGGAGTGCGAATGAAAAACTGTTTTTT.

The CDR3: CASSPQGGHNNEQFF. The DNA of the CDR3 is TGTGCCAGCAGCCCCCAGGGGGGTCACAACAATGAGCAGTTCTTC. The chain couples TRBV7-3 to TRBJ2-1; maybe TRBD1 (7 bases). Germline CDR1 is SGHTA and CDR2 is FQGTGA. This CDR3 is built from 15 residues. V lost 5 bases to trimming and J lost 5 bases, with 16 bases between them.

CDR3 sequence: CASRPRILLATSRETQYF. The CDR3 nucleotides read TGTGCCAGCAGGCCGAGAATCCTACTAGCGACCAGCCGCGAGACCCAGTACTTC. The chain uses TRBV27 and TRBJ2-5, with TRBD2 identical over 7 bases. This CDR3 has 18 amino acids. Trimming took 6 bases from V and 5 from J; bases not matched to a gene: 21. The germline CDR1 and CDR2 sequences are MNHEY and SMNVEV (reference sequence).

The chain is built from TRBV11-3 and TRBJ2-3; no definite D call. The V gene lost 0 bases and the J gene lost 4 bases, with 8 bases spanning the gap. The CDR3 extends over 14 amino acids. The germline V gene has CDR1 SGHNT and CDR2 YENEEA. CDR3 in amino acids: CASSLERWADTQYF. The CDR3 nucleotides read TGTGCCAGCAGCTTAGAACGTTGGGCAGATACGCAGTATTTT. Full variable domain (rest looked up from reference TRBV11-3 and TRBJ2-3): EAGVVQSPRYKIIEKKQPVAFWCNPISGHNTLYWYLQNLGQGPELLIRYENEEAVDDSQLPKDRFSAERLKGVDSTLKIQPAELGDSAVYLCASSLERWADTQYFGPGTRLTVL.

In this sample, this clone turned up once. The rearrangement links TRBV29-1 to TRBJ2-3; D is tentatively TRBD1 or TRBD2 (6 bases each). Germline V gives CDR1 SQVTM, CDR2 ANQGSEA. This CDR3 has 13 residues. CDR3: CFYPGASTDTQYF. CDR3 in DNA: TGCTTCTACCCGGGGGCGAGCACAGATACGCAGTATTTT.